This T cell receptor beta chain was obtained from a study of T cells in tuberculosis. Study context: T cells were selected with CD1B tetramers loaded with glucose monomycolate. Study-wide findings and caveats: Some low-affinity tetramer-binding T cells may be absent from this sample.

This CDR3 comprises 14 residues. The germline gives CDR1 ENHRY, CDR2 SYGVKD. Trimming at V came to 6 bases and at J to 4 bases, leaving 7 bases not matched to a gene. No alpha-beta pairing information exists for these sequences. The method was immunoSEQ multiplex PCR; TCRdb's version includes in-frame clones alone and lacks a portion of them. The data contain 80,000 to 100,000 clones, about nine tenths of them singletons. Cells were sorted from thawed PBMC rested overnight and stained with GMM-loaded CD1B tetramer, viability dye and anti-CD3. The lipid loaded on the CD1B tetramers was C32 glucose monomycolate from Rhodococcus equi. PBMC for tetramer sorting were first depleted of CD14-expressing monocytes.

Material for sequencing was CD1b-GMM tetramer-negative cells sorted from PBMCs. This sequence joins TRBV10-3 and TRBJ1-2, with 8 nucleotides matching TRBD1. The TCR sequence derives from an adult woman with latent tuberculosis. For the CDR3, the DNA is TGTGCCATCAGGCGGACAGGGCTGAGCTATGGCTACACCTTC. Encoded protein: CAIRRTGLSYGYTF.